These 4 T cell receptor beta chains were all obtained from the same sample, sequenced in a study of response to subunit inactivated influenza vaccine. TCRdb re-derived calls from the RT-PCR reads in MiXCR, one entry per CDR3 protein. The data contain around 570,000 distinct CDR3 sequences, 11% of them seen just once; the ten biggest clones take up roughly 9.6%. Another study also made use of these data, one on T cells expressing NK-cell markers. That paper notes: It was by 5'RACE template switching with UMIs that TCR beta cDNA was made.

Sequencing used PBMCs from blood, obtained on the day of vaccination. Source of these receptors: a man aged 50-60 years who received an inactivated influenza vaccine.

The CDR3 DNA follows: TGTGCCAGCAGCCAAGAAGTCATGAGCTCCTACAATGAGCAGTTCTTC. Its translation: CASSQEVMSSYNEQFF. V and J are TRBV4-2 and TRBJ2-1; D unresolved. Germline assignment: CDR1 LGHNA and CDR2 YNFKEQ. The CDR3 contains 16 residues. The ends were cut back, 0 bases at V and 0 bases at J, with 9 bases in the middle.

This clonotype has only a few counts. This rearrangement joins TRBV7-2 to TRBJ2-3; 7 nucleotides align to TRBD1. The V gene end was trimmed by 5 bases and the J gene end by 1 base; junction bases not matched to a gene: 6. The CDR3 totals 15 residues. From germline, CDR1 is SGHTA and CDR2 FQGNSA. CDR3: CASSNRDRRTDTQYF. CDR3 coding DNA: TGTGCCAGCAGCAACCGGGACAGACGCACAGATACGCAGTATTTT.

The chain joins TRBV20-1 to TRBJ2-3; 11 bases fit TRBD2. V lost 5 bases to trimming and J lost 3 bases; unmatched junction nucleotides: 4. CDR1 is DFQATT and CDR2 is SNEGSKA in the germline V gene (reference sequence). CDR3 length: 14 residues. CDR3 residues: CSAQTSGITDTQYF. CDR3 bases: TGCAGTGCTCAGACTAGCGGGATAACAGATACGCAGTATTTT.

This clonotype was observed at least ten times. J is TRBJ2-5 and V is TRBV10-3; D not resolved. The CDR3 consists of 15 residues. Per germline, CDR1 ENHRY and CDR2 SYGVKD. V lost 3 bases to trimming and J lost 2 bases, with 13 bases between them. CDR3 sequence reads: CAISDLGRAQETQYF. The DNA for the CDR3 is TGTGCCATCAGTGATTTGGGCAGAGCACAAGAGACCCAGTACTTC.